This T cell receptor (beta chain) was observed in a study of blood T cells in healthy people across ages. A second 7 to 11 cycle PCR used barcoded and J-beta primers. MiXCR, run by TCRdb on the 5' RACE reads, gives a single entry per CDR3 protein. The repertoire holds 800,000 to 950,000 distinct CDR3 sequences, with 25% to 30% as singletons. Trimming removed 2 bases at V and 0 bases at J, with 7 bases between. CDR3 length equals 14 residues. The germline CDR1 and CDR2 sequences are SGHTA and FQGNSA. This clonotype came up many times. These same data were also listed under a study on T cells of mothers and their children.

The chain joins TRBV7-2 to TRBJ1-2; D gene uncertain. This sequence originates from a woman aged 40 to 50 in good health. The sequencing sample was made of blood. CDR3 in DNA: TGTGCCAGCAGCTTACGAGAAGCTAACTATGGCTACACCTTC. Amino acids: CASSLREANYGYTF.